This TCR beta chain was observed in a study of early stage breast cancer tumors. J was trimmed by 3 bases and V by 4 bases; bases with no gene match: 3. Germline V lookup: CDR1 LNHNV, CDR2 YYDKDF (reference sequence). This CDR3 spans 15 amino acids. Using immunoSEQ multiplex PCR, the repertoire was profiled, and TCRdb retains in-frame clones only, with some absent. Of just over 70,000 clones listed, approximately 79% were seen once; the top ten hold around 3.4%. The V gene is TRBV15, the J gene TRBJ2-1; 10 bases align to TRBD2. The receptor comes from a person aged 55 to 70 with breast cancer. The sample taken for sequencing was blood. Here the CDR3 reads CATSTTSGDYNEQFF. The CDR3 DNA follows: TGTGCCACCAGCACAACTAGCGGGGACTACAATGAGCAGTTCTTC.